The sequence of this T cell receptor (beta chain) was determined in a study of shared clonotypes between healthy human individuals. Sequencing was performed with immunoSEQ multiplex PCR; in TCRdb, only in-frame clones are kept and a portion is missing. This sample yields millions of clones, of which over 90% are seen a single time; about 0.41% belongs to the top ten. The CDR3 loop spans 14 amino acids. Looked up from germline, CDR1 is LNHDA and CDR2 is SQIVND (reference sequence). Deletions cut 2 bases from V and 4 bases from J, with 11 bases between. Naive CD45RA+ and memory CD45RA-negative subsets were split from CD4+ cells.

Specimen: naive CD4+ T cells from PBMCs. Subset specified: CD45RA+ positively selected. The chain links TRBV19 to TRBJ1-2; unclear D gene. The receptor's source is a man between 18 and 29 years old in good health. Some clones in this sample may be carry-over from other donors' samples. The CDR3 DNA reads TGTGCCAGTAGTATACTTGGGGAGATCTATGGCTACACCTTC. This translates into CASSILGEIYGYTF.